A single sample is the source of the 14 T cell receptor beta chains below, sequenced in a study of metastatic and nonmetastatic thyroid tumors. Via MiXCR, TCRdb re-called the PCR reads. Altogether 35,000 to 50,000 clones are present, about a sixth being singletons, with the ten largest covering approximately 10%. Patients were all untreated before their thyroid surgery. Sequenced material: tumor tissue. These receptors all come from a female donor with papillary thyroid cancer or a benign thyroid nodule (not recorded which). Some clones in this sample may be carry-over from other donors' samples.

This clone was recorded at least ten times. The chain links TRBV6-5 to TRBJ2-2, with no clear D. V was trimmed by 2 bases and J by 0 bases, leaving 4 bases between them. The CDR3 totals 14 residues. Germline loops: CDR1 MNHEY, CDR2 SVGAGI. The CDR3, as DNA: TGTGCCAGCAGTTACAACTCGAACACCGGGGAGCTGTTTTTT. Its protein is CASSYNSNTGELFF.

To note about this clone: A clone one base away is much larger, so this may be a read error. The chain recombines TRBV5-4 with TRBJ2-1; 11 bases are a match to TRBD2. This CDR3 has 18 amino acids. The V segment lost 4 bases and the J segment 0 bases; nucleotides outside the gene matches: 9. Germline V gene sequence: CDR1 SGHNT, CDR2 YYREEE (reference sequence). CDR3 amino acids: CASSMGLAVYPSYNEQFF. CDR3 DNA: TGTGCCAGCAGCATGGGACTAGCGGTATACCCCTCCTACAATGAGCAGTTCTTC.

On this clone itself: In this CDR3 the conserved last residue, phenylalanine or tryptophan, is missing, so a read error is likely. The chain carries TRBV7-2 and TRBJ2-3, with no clear D. Germline V lookup: CDR1 SGHTA, CDR2 FQGNSA. V was pared by 6 bases and J by 4 bases, with 8 bases between. The CDR3 sequence is 12 residues long. CDR3 residues: CASSLRSDTQYL. The CDR3 DNA sequence: TGTGCCAGCAGTTTACGATCAGATACGCAGTATCTT.

Turning to this clone: A much larger clone differs by one base, so this may be a read error. The chain carries TRBV28 and TRBJ1-1; 8 bases are a match to TRBD1. The CDR3 totals 13 residues. The germline CDR1 and CDR2 sequences are MDHEN and SYDVKM. The trim removed 8 bases at V and 7 bases at J, leaving 9 bases unmatched. CDR3 coding DNA: TGTGCCAGCCTCCTGACAGGGGAAAATGAAGCTTTCTTT. This translates into CASLLTGENEAFF.

This clone occurred many times. This rearrangement joins TRBV7-9 to TRBJ2-3; TRBD2 is a possible D gene (6 bases). There are 16 residues in the CDR3. Germline-derived CDR1 and CDR2 are SEHNR and FQNEAQ (reference sequence). Trimming cost V 6 bases and J 2 bases, with 18 bases left between them. CDR3 nucleotide sequence: TGTGCCAGCAGATATCGGGACTTTCCCGACACAGATACGCAGTATTTT. Translation: CASRYRDFPDTDTQYF.

This clone was seen repeatedly, ten times or more. The rearrangement links TRBV6-2 or TRBV6-3 to TRBJ2-1, with TRBD2 matching 10 bases. Trimming took 6 bases from V and 15 from J; bases not matched to a gene: 11. There are 13 residues in the CDR3. CDR1 and CDR2 from the germline V gene are MNHEY and SVGEGT. As DNA, the CDR3 is TGTGCCAGCAGGTTTTCTAGCGGGGGACCCCCGTTCTTC. It translates to CASRFSSGGPPFF.

With respect to this clone: One junction end disagrees with the germline gene, perhaps due to a read error. This rearrangement joins TRBV4-1 to TRBJ1-2, with D perhaps TRBD1 (6 bases). The CDR3 spans 15 residues. Germline V gene data show CDR1 as MGHRA and CDR2 as YSYEKL. In DNA, the CDR3 is TGCGCCAGTAGCCCAGCGGGACACGGATCCTATGGCTACACCTTC. This sequence encodes CASSPAGHGSYGYTF.

The chain links TRBV10-3 to TRBJ2-5; tentatively, D is TRBD1 (6 bases). This CDR3 is built from 15 residues. With 8 bases removed from V and 2 bases from J, the gap between germline ends came to 18 bases. Looked up from germline, CDR1 is ENHRY and CDR2 is SYGVKD. The CDR3 loop reads CAIRPVGGPQETQYF. CDR3 sequence (DNA): TGTGCCATCCGACCGGTAGGGGGTCCACAAGAGACCCAGTACTTC.

This clone appeared many times. The V gene is TRBV28, the J gene TRBJ2-6; 11 nucleotides match TRBD1. CDR3 length: 18 residues. The ends lost 6 bases at V and 0 bases at J; junction bases unmatched: 7. Germline CDR1 and CDR2: MDHEN and SYDVKM. Here the CDR3 reads CASRTGTGGYSGANVLTF. The CDR3 nucleotides read TGTGCCAGCAGAACCGGGACAGGGGGTTACTCTGGGGCCAACGTCCTGACTTTC.

This clone was observed at least ten times. This chain uses TRBV3-1 with TRBJ1-2, with TRBD1 matching 7 bases. V lost 4 bases to trimming and J lost 8 bases; unmatched junction nucleotides: 10. Germline V lookup: CDR1 LGHDT, CDR2 YNNKEL (reference sequence). The CDR3 totals 14 residues. CDR3 amino acids: CASSPGSIGGGYTF. In nucleotides, the CDR3 is TGTGCCAGCAGCCCGGGCTCCATAGGGGGCGGCTACACCTTC.

This clone was seen more than once but under ten times. One base away lies a much larger clone, so this may be a sequencing read error. This CDR3 is CASSVRAGAKDEQFF. CDR3 coding DNA: TGTGCCAGCAGTGTTAGGGCAGGGGCCAAAGATGAGCAGTTCTTC. The chain carries TRBV6-1 and TRBJ2-1; tentative D call: TRBD1 (6 bases). This CDR3 contains 15 residues. CDR1 and CDR2 from the germline V gene are MNHNS and SASEGT. Trimming took off 4 bases at V and 8 bases at J, with 18 bases between the two ends.

This clone turned up a few times. The chain recombines TRBV28 with TRBJ2-6; D unclear. Per germline, CDR1 MDHEN and CDR2 SYDVKM. The CDR3 is 19 amino acids. V was clipped by 5 bases and J by 0 bases, with 20 bases between them. CDR3 nucleotides: TGTGCCAGCAGTCACAGATTGCGGTTCTACCTCTCTGGGGCCAACGTCCTGACTTTC. Protein product: CASSHRLRFYLSGANVLTF.

In this sample, this clone turned up many times. The chain has TRBV20-1 and TRBJ2-1; TRBD2 is a possible D gene (6 bases). V shed 7 bases and J shed 4 bases, with 14 bases lying between them. This CDR3 has 13 residues. The V gene's germline CDR1 is DFQATT and CDR2 SNEGSKA (reference sequence). The DNA of the CDR3 is TGCAGTGGAGTGGGAGGCGAATACAATGAGCAGTTCTTC. It is translated as CSGVGGEYNEQFF.

The CDR3 DNA follows: TGTGCCAGCAGCCGCCTCGCGGGAGGAGAAAATGAGCAGTTCTTC. Encoded protein: CASSRLAGGENEQFF. The J gene is TRBJ2-1, the V gene TRBV11-1, with TRBD2 matching over 8 bases. CDR3 size: 15 residues. The V and J ends lost 5 bases and 7 bases, in that order; junction bases with no gene match: 10. In germline, CDR1 is SGHAT, CDR2 FQDESV (reference sequence).